The rows below give T cell receptor beta chains drawn from one sample of a study of prognosis after radiotherapy for stage I lung cancer. A single record per CDR3 protein comes from TCRdb applying MiXCR to the multiplex PCR reads. The repertoire has approximately 25,000 distinct CDR3 sequences, roughly 40% of them found once; the top ten carry 20% to 25%. The specimen comprised PBMCs, sampled before or after stereotactic body radiation therapy (not recorded which). These receptors all come from a donor of 50 years or more with non-small cell lung cancer. The CDR3 runs from the conserved cysteine through the conserved F or W. Each record gives: V gene, clone size, J gene, D gene, CDR3 protein, CDR3 DNA. D genes are given only for firm matches. Rows may omit the clone size; those that give it use once, few, many or a size class.

TRBV5-1,medium-sized,TRBJ2-2,.,CASRELADLIGELFF,TGCGCCAGCCGAGAACTAGCTGACTTGATAGGGGAGCTGTTTTTT
TRBV19,.,TRBJ1-5,TRBD1,CASNDRGRGNSNQPQHF,TGTGCCAGTAATGACAGGGGTCGAGGGAATAGCAATCAGCCCCAGCATTTT
TRBV4-2,many,TRBJ1-5,TRBD1,CASSQEGTGGGNQPQHF,TGTGCCAGCAGCCAAGAAGGGACAGGGGGTGGGAATCAGCCCCAGCATTTT
TRBV7-6,.,TRBJ2-5,.,CSSSPGVEETHYF,TGTTCCAGCAGCCCCGGGGTGGAAGAGACCCATTACTTC
TRBV10-2,many,TRBJ1-4,.,CASSDQTKEKLFF,TGCGCCAGCAGTGACCAGACAAAGGAAAAACTGTTTTTT
TRBV6-2/TRBV6-3,many,TRBJ2-3,.,CASTRDSGAQYF,TGTGCCAGCACCAGAGACTCTGGTGCGCAGTATTTT
TRBV7-8,many,TRBJ2-7,TRBD2,CASTTGTRSYEQYF,TGTGCCAGCACCACAGGGACTAGGTCCTACGAGCAGTACTTC
TRBV6-2/TRBV6-3,.,TRBJ2-5,.,CASSCLAGYKYQETQYF,TGTGCCAGCAGTTGCCTCGCGGGGTACAAATACCAAGAGACCCAGTACTTC
TRBV15,.,TRBJ2-5,.,CATSSGPPETQYF,TGTGCCACCAGCAGCGGTCCCCCTGAGACCCAGTACTTC
TRBV19,medium-sized,TRBJ1-5,.,CASSTGDQPQHF,TGTGCCAGTAGTACAGGGGATCAGCCCCAGCATTTT
TRBV6-1,.,TRBJ1-1,.,CASSPPVGRGTEAFF,TGTGCCAGCAGTCCCCCTGTAGGGAGGGGCACTGAAGCTTTCTTT
TRBV7-3,.,TRBJ2-3,.,CASSPGQEGESQYF,TGTGCCAGCAGCCCCGGTCAGGAGGGTGAGAGTCAGTATTTT
TRBV20-1,many,TRBJ2-1,TRBD2,CSANRRDSGEGLHNEQFF,TGCAGTGCTAACCGCCGAGATAGCGGGGAGGGGCTTCACAATGAGCAGTTCTTC
TRBV14,.,TRBJ2-1,.,CASSRGWNEQFF,TGTGCCAGCAGCCGAGGCTGGAATGAGCAGTTCTTC
TRBV6-1,.,TRBJ2-7,.,CASISHASGRAVEQYF,TGTGCCAGCATTTCACACGCGAGCGGTAGGGCAGTAGAGCAGTACTTC
TRBV29-1,many,TRBJ2-1,.,CSGAGTTVRNEQFF,TGCAGCGGTGCCGGGACAACGGTCAGGAATGAGCAGTTCTTC
TRBV12-3/TRBV12-4,many,TRBJ2-7,TRBD2,CASSLSGRAGEQYF,TGTGCCAGCAGTTTAAGCGGGAGGGCAGGGGAGCAGTACTTC
TRBV6-4,many,TRBJ2-3,TRBD2,CASREAGTDTQYF,TGTGCCAGCAGGGAAGCGGGGACAGATACGCAGTATTTT
TRBV5-1,many,TRBJ2-3,.,CASSYPRGLGTDTQYF,TGCGCCAGCAGCTACCCCCGGGGGTTGGGGACGGATACGCAGTATTTT
TRBV5-1,many,TRBJ2-7,.,CASSLEQVTRSNEQYF,TGCGCCAGCAGCTTGGAACAGGTCACCCGGAGCAACGAGCAGTACTTC
TRBV6-2/TRBV6-3,.,TRBJ2-5,TRBD2,CASSYFNRLAGGCVTQYF,TGTGCCAGCAGTTACTTTAACAGACTAGCGGGGGGTTGCGTGACCCAGTACTTC
TRBV28,medium-sized,TRBJ2-2,.,CASSFSRGTGELFF,TGTGCCAGCAGTTTCAGTCGAGGTACCGGGGAGCTGTTTTTT
TRBV5-4,.,TRBJ2-7,TRBD2,CASSSPGLGYYEQYF,TGTGCCAGCAGTTCGCCGGGACTAGGGTACTACGAGCAGTACTTC
TRBV30,many,TRBJ2-2,.,CAWTGLGEDTGELFF,TGTGCCTGGACGGGTTTAGGGGAGGACACCGGGGAGCTGTTTTTT
TRBV7-9,many,TRBJ2-7,.,CASSLIDPYEQYF,TGTGCCAGCAGCTTAATAGACCCCTACGAGCAGTACTTC
TRBV19,.,TRBJ2-3,TRBD2,CPSIFRGRAGDTQYF,TGTCCCAGTATCTTCCGTGGGAGGGCTGGAGATACGCAGTATTTT
TRBV2,many,TRBJ1-2,.,CASTFSLGSRNGYTF,TGTGCCAGCACCTTTAGCCTAGGATCGCGAAATGGCTACACCTTC
TRBV19,.,TRBJ1-4,.,CASSLRPWEKLFF,TGTGCCAGTAGTCTGAGGCCTTGGGAAAAACTGTTTTTT
TRBV29-1,many,TRBJ2-1,.,CSPRWGPSNEQFF,TGCAGCCCGCGATGGGGCCCTTCGAATGAGCAGTTCTTC
TRBV3-1,many,TRBJ1-4,TRBD1,CASSQGTGGAEKLFF,TGTGCCAGCAGCCAAGGGACAGGAGGGGCCGAAAAACTGTTTTTT
TRBV6-4,.,TRBJ2-3,TRBD1,CASSDTGGTDTQYF,TGTGCCAGCAGTGACACAGGGGGCACAGATACGCAGTATTTT